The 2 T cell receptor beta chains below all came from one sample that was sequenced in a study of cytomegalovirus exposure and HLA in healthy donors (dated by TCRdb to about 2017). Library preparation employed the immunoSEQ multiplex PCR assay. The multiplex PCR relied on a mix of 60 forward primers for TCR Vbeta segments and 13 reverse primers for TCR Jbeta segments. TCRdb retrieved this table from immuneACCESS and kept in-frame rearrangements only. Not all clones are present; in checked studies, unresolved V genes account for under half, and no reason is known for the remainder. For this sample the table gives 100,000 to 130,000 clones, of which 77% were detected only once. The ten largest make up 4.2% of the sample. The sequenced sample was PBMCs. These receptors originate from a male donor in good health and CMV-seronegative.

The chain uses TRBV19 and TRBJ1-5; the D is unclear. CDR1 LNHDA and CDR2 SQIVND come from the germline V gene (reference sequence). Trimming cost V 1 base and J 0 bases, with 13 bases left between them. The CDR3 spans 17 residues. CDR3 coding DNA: TGTGCCAGTAGTATAGGAATCACAAAAATTAGCAATCAGCCCCAGCATTTT. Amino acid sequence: CASSIGITKISNQPQHF.

This CDR3 reads CASSALLVSGGNQPQHF. CDR3 in DNA: TGTGCCAGCAGTGCCCTATTAGTGTCAGGGGGAAATCAGCCCCAGCATTTT. The rearrangement uses TRBV6-1 and TRBJ1-5, with 7 bases that match TRBD1. Trimming removed 4 bases from V and 4 bases from J; junction bases left unmatched: 13. The length of the CDR3 is 17 residues. Per germline, CDR1 MNHNS and CDR2 SASEGT.